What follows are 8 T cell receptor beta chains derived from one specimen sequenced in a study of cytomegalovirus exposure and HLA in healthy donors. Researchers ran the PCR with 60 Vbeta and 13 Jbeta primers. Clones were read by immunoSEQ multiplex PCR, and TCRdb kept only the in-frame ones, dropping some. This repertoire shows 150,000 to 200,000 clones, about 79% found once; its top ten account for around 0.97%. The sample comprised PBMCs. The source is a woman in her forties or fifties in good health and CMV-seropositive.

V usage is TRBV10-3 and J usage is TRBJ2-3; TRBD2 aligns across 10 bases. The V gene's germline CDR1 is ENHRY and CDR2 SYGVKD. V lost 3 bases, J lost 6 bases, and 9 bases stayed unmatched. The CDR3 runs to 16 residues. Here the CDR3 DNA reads TGTGCCATCAGTGACCGAAGCGGGGGGGCCGGTGATACGCAGTATTTT. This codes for CAISDRSGGAGDTQYF.

In DNA form, the CDR3 reads TGTGCCAGCAGAGGGACAGGGGGCGCGGGCACTGAAGCTTTCTTT. It translates to CASRGTGGAGTEAFF. The chain employs TRBV28 and TRBJ1-1; 12 positions match TRBD1. The trim removed 6 bases at V and 4 bases at J, leaving 6 bases unmatched. The CDR3 spans 15 residues. Germline-derived CDR1 and CDR2 are MDHEN and SYDVKM.

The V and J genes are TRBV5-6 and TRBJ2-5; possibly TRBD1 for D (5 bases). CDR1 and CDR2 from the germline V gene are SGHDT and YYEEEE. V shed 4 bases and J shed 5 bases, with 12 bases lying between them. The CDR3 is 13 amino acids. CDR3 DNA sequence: TGTGCCAGCAGCGGCGTGGGGCAGGAGACCCAGTACTTC. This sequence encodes CASSGVGQETQYF.

The CDR3 sequence: CASSHRDGLMNTEAFF. The CDR3 bases are TGTGCCAGCAGCCACAGGGACGGACTCATGAACACTGAAGCTTTCTTT. The chain employs TRBV7-9 and TRBJ1-1; maybe TRBD1 (6 bases). Germline V gene data show CDR1 as SEHNR and CDR2 as FQNEAQ (reference sequence). The V end was cut by 5 bases, the J end by 0 bases, with 16 bases between. The CDR3 has 16 amino acids.

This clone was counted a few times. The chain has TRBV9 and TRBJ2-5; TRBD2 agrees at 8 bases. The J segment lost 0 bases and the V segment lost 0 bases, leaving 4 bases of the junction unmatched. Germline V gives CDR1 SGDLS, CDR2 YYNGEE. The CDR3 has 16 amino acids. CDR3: CASSVATSANQETQYF. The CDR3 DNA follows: TGTGCCAGCAGCGTAGCGACTAGCGCCAACCAAGAGACCCAGTACTTC.

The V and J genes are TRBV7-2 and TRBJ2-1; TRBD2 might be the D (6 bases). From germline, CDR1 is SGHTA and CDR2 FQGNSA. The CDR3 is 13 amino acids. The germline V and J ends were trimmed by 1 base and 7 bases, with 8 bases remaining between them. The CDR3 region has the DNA TGTGCCAGCAGCTTAGTGGGAGGTAATGAGCAGTTCTTC. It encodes CASSLVGGNEQFF.

In nucleotides, the CDR3 is TGTGCCAGCAGTTTAAATAAGGGGGAGAACACTGAAGCTTTCTTT. Residues: CASSLNKGENTEAFF. This chain uses TRBV27 with TRBJ1-1, with D possibly matching TRBD1 (6 bases). The CDR3 is made up of 15 amino acids. V lost 2 bases, J lost 1 base, and 11 bases lay in between. Germline CDR1 reads MNHEY; CDR2 reads SMNVEV (reference sequence).

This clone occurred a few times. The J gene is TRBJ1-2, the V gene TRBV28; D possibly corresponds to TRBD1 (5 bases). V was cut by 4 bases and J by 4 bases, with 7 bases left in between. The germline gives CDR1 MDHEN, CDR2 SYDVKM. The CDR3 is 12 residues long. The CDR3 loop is CASSSRGYGYTF. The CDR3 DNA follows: TGTGCCAGCAGTTCAAGGGGCTATGGCTACACCTTC.